The rows below give T cell receptor beta chains drawn from one sample of a study of T cells after yellow fever vaccination. One entry per CDR3 protein, called by TCRdb with MiXCR from the 5' RACE reads. Of about 430,000 distinct CDR3 sequences in the sample, 18% were seen once. Source: PBMCs, taken before the yellow fever booster vaccination. These receptors were collected from a man in his late teens or twenties who received the YFV17D yellow fever vaccine. Each CDR3 is given with its conserved first and last residue. The order of the fields is V gene, J gene, D gene, clone size, CDR3 protein, CDR3 DNA. A D gene is named only where the DNA matches it firmly. Not every row has a clone size; where given, it reads once, few, many or a size class.

TRBV6-5	TRBJ2-2	.	few	CASSYKFTGELFF	TGTGCCAGCAGTTACAAGTTCACCGGGGAGCTGTTTTTT
TRBV4-2	TRBJ2-1	.	few	CASSQESHHVRGGIDEQFF	TGTGCCAGCAGCCAAGAGTCTCATCATGTTCGGGGTGGGATCGATGAGCAGTTCTTC
TRBV6-2/TRBV6-3	TRBJ1-1	.	few	CASSYSDRYLQQTEAFF	TGTGCCAGCAGTTACTCGGACCGGTACTTGCAGCAAACTGAAGCTTTCTTT
TRBV7-9	TRBJ2-2	TRBD2	few	CASSSWGSGAGELFF	TGTGCCAGCAGCTCGTGGGGCAGCGGGGCCGGGGAGCTGTTTTTT
TRBV20-1	TRBJ2-1	.	few	CSARTPGVNEQFF	TGCAGTGCTCGAACCCCAGGGGTGAATGAGCAGTTCTTC
TRBV2	TRBJ2-2	TRBD1	.	CASSEPGQGRFGELFF	TGTGCCAGCAGTGAACCGGGACAGGGACGGTTTGGGGAGCTGTTTTTT
TRBV6-5	TRBJ1-4	TRBD1	.	CASSYSTGINEKLFF	TGTGCCAGCAGTTACTCGACAGGGATTAATGAAAAACTGTTTTTT
TRBV7-2	TRBJ2-3	.	many	CASSLEAENTQYF	TGTGCCAGCAGCTTAGAAGCCGAAAATACGCAGTATTTT
TRBV20-1	TRBJ2-1	.	few	CSARRDTVHNEQFF	TGCAGTGCTCGGCGGGACACTGTCCACAATGAGCAGTTCTTC
TRBV6-6	TRBJ2-5	.	.	CASSYFLGETQYF	TGTGCCAGCAGTTACTTTTTAGGGGAGACCCAGTACTTC
TRBV20-1	TRBJ2-5	TRBD1	.	CSARDPVTGEETQYF	TGCAGTGCTAGAGATCCGGTGACAGGGGAAGAGACCCAGTACTTC
TRBV6-8	TRBJ2-2	.	few	CASSYEGSTGELFF	TGTGCCAGCAGTTACGAAGGAAGCACCGGGGAGCTGTTTTTT
TRBV7-9	TRBJ2-5	.	.	CASSPRDLQETQYF	TGTGCCAGCAGCCCGAGGGACTTACAAGAGACCCAGTACTTC
TRBV2	TRBJ2-5	TRBD2	few	CASSEEAGETQYF	TGTGCCAGCAGTGAAGAAGCGGGGGAGACCCAGTACTTC
TRBV7-6	TRBJ2-3	TRBD1	.	CASSLRQGASLNTQYF	TGTGCCAGCAGCTTACGACAGGGGGCAAGTCTAAATACGCAGTATTTT
TRBV7-9	TRBJ2-5	.	few	CASSQGGLVQETQYF	TGTGCCAGCAGCCAGGGGGGCTTGGTCCAAGAGACCCAGTACTTC
TRBV7-6	TRBJ1-4	.	few	CASSLVRHSGKLFF	TGTGCCAGCAGCTTAGTGAGGCACTCAGGAAAACTGTTTTTT
TRBV20-1	TRBJ2-3	TRBD2	many	CSARAPSGGLYTQYF	TGCAGTGCTAGAGCCCCTAGCGGGGGACTCTATACGCAGTATTTT
TRBV7-2	TRBJ2-2	TRBD2	.	CASSLVSLAGNTGELFF	TGTGCCAGCAGCTTAGTGTCTCTAGCGGGGAACACCGGGGAGCTGTTTTTT
TRBV7-3	TRBJ1-6	.	many	CASSLQGGSPLHF	TGTGCCAGCAGCTTACAGGGTGGGTCACCCCTCCACTTT
TRBV20-1	TRBJ2-1	.	.	CSAGGFDLRSSYNEQFF	TGCAGTGCTGGGGGATTTGACTTACGAAGCTCCTACAATGAGCAGTTCTTC
TRBV5-1	TRBJ2-1	.	.	CASSVGWGRLSNEQFF	TGCGCCAGCAGCGTCGGATGGGGGCGCCTTAGCAATGAGCAGTTCTTC
TRBV2	TRBJ1-2	.	once	CASSVTNYGYTF	TGTGCCAGCAGTGTCACTAACTATGGCTACACCTTC
TRBV27	TRBJ2-1	.	.	CASSPLGSSYNEQFF	TGTGCCAGCAGTCCTCTGGGGAGCTCCTACAATGAGCAGTTCTTC
TRBV6-2/TRBV6-3	TRBJ2-3	.	few	CASTYRTTGDTQYF	TGTGCCAGCACCTACCGAACTACAGGAGATACGCAGTATTTT
TRBV6-5	TRBJ1-5	.	.	CASSTRTNQPQHF	TGTGCCAGCAGTACGCGGACCAATCAGCCCCAGCATTTT
TRBV7-2	TRBJ2-1	.	.	CASSPIRDNEQFF	TGTGCCAGCAGCCCAATAAGGGACAATGAGCAGTTCTTC
TRBV6-9	TRBJ1-4	.	.	CARALVSGVPGLFF	TGTGCCAGAGCCTTAGTATCAGGGGTCCCTGGACTGTTTTTT
TRBV20-1	TRBJ2-1	.	few	CSAADNEQFF	TGCAGTGCCGCAGATAATGAGCAGTTCTTC
TRBV20-1	TRBJ1-5	TRBD1	many	CSARRTGVGLDQPQHF	TGCAGTGCCCGGAGGACAGGAGTAGGCCTTGATCAGCCCCAGCATTTT
TRBV7-2	TRBJ2-5	.	few	CASSSRRGGDETQYF	TGTGCCAGCAGCTCCCGACGAGGGGGGGATGAGACCCAGTACTTC
TRBV5-6	TRBJ1-5	.	few	CASSLRFSGNQPQHF	TGTGCCAGCAGCTTGAGGTTCAGCGGCAATCAGCCCCAGCATTTT
TRBV20-1	TRBJ2-6	.	few	CSARAKTGKGANVLTF	TGCAGTGCTAGGGCTAAAACAGGGAAAGGGGCCAACGTCCTGACTTTC
TRBV15	TRBJ2-5	.	.	CATSRDPGNQETQYF	TGTGCCACCAGCAGAGACCCGGGGAACCAAGAGACCCAGTACTTC
TRBV7-8	TRBJ2-7	.	.	CASSLPGIPYEQYF	TGTGCCAGCAGCTTACCAGGGATACCCTACGAGCAGTACTTC
TRBV4-1	TRBJ1-2	.	.	CASRHGNGYTF	TGCGCCAGCAGACACGGGAATGGCTACACCTTC
TRBV6-2/TRBV6-3	TRBJ2-7	.	few	CASRKGGRYEQYF	TGTGCCAGCAGGAAGGGGGGGCGGTACGAGCAGTACTTC
TRBV21-1	TRBJ2-7	.	many	CASRRAVFYEQYF	TGTGCCAGCAGGCGGGCAGTCTTCTACGAGCAGTACTTC
TRBV4-2	TRBJ1-6	.	.	CASSQESRGWQYPGSYNSPLHF	TGTGCCAGCAGCCAAGAATCAAGAGGGTGGCAGTACCCAGGATCCTATAATTCACCCCTCCACTTT
TRBV6-5	TRBJ2-5	.	once	CASSLSWRETQYF	TGTGCCAGCAGTTTAAGTTGGAGGGAGACCCAGTACTTC
TRBV20-1	TRBJ2-1	TRBD2	.	CSATQASGYNEQFF	TGCAGTGCTACCCAGGCTAGCGGCTACAATGAGCAGTTCTTC
TRBV7-7	TRBJ2-3	TRBD2	.	CASSLAPLGSGVSDTQYF	TGTGCCAGCAGCTTAGCCCCCTTGGGTAGCGGGGTCTCAGATACGCAGTATTTT
TRBV4-1	TRBJ1-2	TRBD1	.	CASRDVKSGQGANGYTF	TGCGCCAGCAGAGACGTCAAAAGCGGACAGGGGGCAAATGGCTACACCTTC
TRBV5-1	TRBJ2-3	TRBD1	few	CASSRDSGTDTQYF	TGCGCCAGCAGCCGGGACAGTGGCACAGATACGCAGTATTTT
TRBV11-2	TRBJ1-1	.	.	CASSLEHLPEAFF	TGTGCCAGCAGCTTAGAACACCTACCTGAAGCTTTCTTT
TRBV7-9	TRBJ1-5	.	.	CASSRDSGSNQPQHF	TGTGCCAGCAGTCGTGACTCCGGGAGCAATCAGCCCCAGCATTTT
TRBV7-2	TRBJ2-3	TRBD1	.	CASSLVGGPDTQYF	TGTGCCAGCAGTTTAGTAGGGGGCCCGGATACGCAGTATTTT
TRBV12-3/TRBV12-4	TRBJ1-2	.	many	CASSSMQGDAYGYTF	TGTGCCAGCAGCTCCATGCAGGGTGACGCCTATGGCTACACCTTC
TRBV6-6	TRBJ2-3	TRBD2	many	CASTPQHTSGGPSTDTQYF	TGTGCCAGCACCCCCCAGCATACTAGCGGGGGTCCTAGCACAGATACGCAGTATTTT
TRBV20-1	TRBJ2-1	TRBD2	few	CSADPAGGMTSYNEQFF	TGCAGTGCTGACCCAGCGGGGGGGATGACTAGTTACAATGAGCAGTTCTTC
TRBV5-4	TRBJ2-2	.	.	CASSELFPAGTGELFF	TGTGCCAGCAGCGAACTATTCCCCGCAGGTACCGGGGAGCTGTTTTTT
TRBV20-1	TRBJ1-2	.	many	CSARDRHYGYTF	TGCAGTGCTAGAGACAGGCACTATGGCTACACCTTC
TRBV27	TRBJ1-4	.	many	CASSFVTGIGEKLFF	TGTGCCAGCAGTTTTGTCACGGGGATCGGGGAAAAACTGTTTTTT
TRBV3-1	TRBJ1-3	.	.	CASSQDLMAGNTIYF	TGTGCCAGCAGCCAAGATTTAATGGCTGGAAACACCATATATTTT
TRBV4-1	TRBJ2-5	TRBD1	.	CASSQGSGTAQETQYF	TGCGCCAGCAGCCAGGGATCCGGGACAGCTCAAGAGACCCAGTACTTC